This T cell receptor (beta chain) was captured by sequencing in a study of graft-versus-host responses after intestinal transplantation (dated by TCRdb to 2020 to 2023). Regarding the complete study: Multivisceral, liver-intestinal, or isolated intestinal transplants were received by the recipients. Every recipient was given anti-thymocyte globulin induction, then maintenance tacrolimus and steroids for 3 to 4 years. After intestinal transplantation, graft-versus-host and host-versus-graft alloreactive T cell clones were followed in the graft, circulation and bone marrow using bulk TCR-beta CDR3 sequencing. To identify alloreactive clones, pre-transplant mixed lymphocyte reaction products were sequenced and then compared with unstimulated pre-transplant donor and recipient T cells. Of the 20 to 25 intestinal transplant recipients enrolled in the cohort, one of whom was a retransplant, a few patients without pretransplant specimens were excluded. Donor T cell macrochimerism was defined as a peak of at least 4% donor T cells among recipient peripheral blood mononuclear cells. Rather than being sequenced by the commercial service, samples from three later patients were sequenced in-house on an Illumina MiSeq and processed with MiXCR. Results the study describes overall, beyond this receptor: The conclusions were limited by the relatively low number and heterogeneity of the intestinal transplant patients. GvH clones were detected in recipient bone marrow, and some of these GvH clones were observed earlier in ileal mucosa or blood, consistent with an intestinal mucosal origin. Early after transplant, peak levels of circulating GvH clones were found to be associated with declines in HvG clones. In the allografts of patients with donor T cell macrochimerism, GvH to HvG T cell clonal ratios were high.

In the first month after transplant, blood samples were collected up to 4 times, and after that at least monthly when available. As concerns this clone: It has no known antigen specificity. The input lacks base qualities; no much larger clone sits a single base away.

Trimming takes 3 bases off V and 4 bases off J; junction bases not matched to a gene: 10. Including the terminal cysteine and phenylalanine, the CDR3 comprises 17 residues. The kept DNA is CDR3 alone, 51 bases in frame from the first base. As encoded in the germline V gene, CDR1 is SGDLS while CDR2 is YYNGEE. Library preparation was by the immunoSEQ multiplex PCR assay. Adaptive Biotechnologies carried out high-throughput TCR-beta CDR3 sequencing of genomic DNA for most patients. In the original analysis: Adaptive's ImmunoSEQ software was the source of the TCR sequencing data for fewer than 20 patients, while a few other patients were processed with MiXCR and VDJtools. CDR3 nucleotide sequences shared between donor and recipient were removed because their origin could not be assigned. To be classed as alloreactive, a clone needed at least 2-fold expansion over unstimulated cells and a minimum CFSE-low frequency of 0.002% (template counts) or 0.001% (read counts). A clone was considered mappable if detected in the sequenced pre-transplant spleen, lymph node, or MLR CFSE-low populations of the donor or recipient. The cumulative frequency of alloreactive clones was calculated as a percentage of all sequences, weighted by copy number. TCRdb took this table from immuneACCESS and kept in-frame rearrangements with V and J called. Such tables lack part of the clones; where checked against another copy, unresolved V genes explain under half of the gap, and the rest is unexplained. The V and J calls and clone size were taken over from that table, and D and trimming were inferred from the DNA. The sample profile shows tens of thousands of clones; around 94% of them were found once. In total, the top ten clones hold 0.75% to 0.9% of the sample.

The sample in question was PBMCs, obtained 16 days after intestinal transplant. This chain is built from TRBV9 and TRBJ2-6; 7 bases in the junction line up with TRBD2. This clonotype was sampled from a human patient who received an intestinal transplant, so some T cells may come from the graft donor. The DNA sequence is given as TGTGCCAGCAGCGACCGGACTAGGGGTATGGGGGCCAACGTCCTGACTTTC. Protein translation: CASSDRTRGMGANVLTF.